The sequence of this TCR beta chain was determined in a study of cytomegalovirus exposure and HLA in healthy donors. It was with 60 Vbeta and 13 Jbeta primers that the PCR ran. In the authors' methods: Counted up in a later analysis, unique TCR beta chains came to 65 million to 80 million, with around 12 million shared. Sequencing was performed with immunoSEQ multiplex PCR; in TCRdb, only in-frame clones are kept and a portion is missing. V, J and clone size are taken as reported in that table, and D and trimming were inferred from the DNA itself. Of 130,000 or so clones in the sample, about 74% are singletons; the top ten hold about 1%. Concerning this clone itself: Its target is unknown.

CDR1 and CDR2 from the germline V gene are MNHEY and SMNVEV (reference sequence). Trimming removed 6 bases from V and 7 bases from J; junction bases left unmatched: 22. CDR3 length equals 18 residues. Study conclusions and caveats: TCR beta sequences reportedly predicted most subjects' HLA-A and HLA-B alleles accurately. Compared with the roughly 670-donor mean, an Asian-associated ancestry cluster reportedly had fewer N-insertions, according to a later analysis. Segments of the TCR beta V type were, in most cases, productive about 87% or about 30% of the time in an earlier analysis.

The TCR was taken from a woman aged 55-69 years in good health and CMV-seronegative. Sequencing was done on a sample of PBMCs. This chain uses TRBV27 with TRBJ2-7, with 9 positions matching TRBD1. The CDR3 loop reads CASSPPRGPGTGIREQYF. The CDR3 DNA sequence: TGTGCCAGCAGCCCCCCTCGGGGACCCGGGACAGGGATTCGGGAGCAGTACTTC.